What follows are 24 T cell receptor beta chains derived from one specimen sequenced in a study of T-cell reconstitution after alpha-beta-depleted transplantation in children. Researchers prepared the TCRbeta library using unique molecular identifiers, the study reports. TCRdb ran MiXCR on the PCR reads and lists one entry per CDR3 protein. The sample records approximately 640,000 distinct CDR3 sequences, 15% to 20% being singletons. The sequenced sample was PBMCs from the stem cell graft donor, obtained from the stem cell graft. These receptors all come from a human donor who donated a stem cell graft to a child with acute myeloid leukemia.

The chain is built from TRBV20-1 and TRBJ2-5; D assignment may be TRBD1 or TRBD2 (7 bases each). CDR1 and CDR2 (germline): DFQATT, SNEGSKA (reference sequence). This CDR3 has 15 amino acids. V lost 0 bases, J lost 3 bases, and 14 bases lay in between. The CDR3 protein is CSARDQGGGEETQYF. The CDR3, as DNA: TGCAGTGCTAGAGATCAGGGGGGGGGCGAAGAGACCCAGTACTTC.

The CDR3 sequence is CSARLRPRGAGEPQHF. The CDR3 nucleotides are TGCAGTGCTCGTTTGAGGCCCCGGGGGGCCGGGGAGCCCCAGCATTTT. This rearrangement joins TRBV20-1 to TRBJ1-5; D possibly corresponds to TRBD1 (6 bases). Trimming removed 5 bases from V and 8 bases from J, with 25 bases in between. Germline V CDR1 and CDR2: DFQATT, SNEGSKA (reference sequence). CDR3 length: 16 residues.

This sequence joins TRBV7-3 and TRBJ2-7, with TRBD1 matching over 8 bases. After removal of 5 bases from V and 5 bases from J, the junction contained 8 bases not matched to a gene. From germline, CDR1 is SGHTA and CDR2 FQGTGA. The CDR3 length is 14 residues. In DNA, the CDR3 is TGTGCCAGCAGCGACCCGAGACAGGGGCACGAGCAGTACTTC. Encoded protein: CASSDPRQGHEQYF.

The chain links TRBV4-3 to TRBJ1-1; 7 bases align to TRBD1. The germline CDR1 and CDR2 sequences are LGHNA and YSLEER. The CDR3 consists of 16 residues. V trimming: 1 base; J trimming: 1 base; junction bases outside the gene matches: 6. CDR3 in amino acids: CASSQGHGQENTEAFF. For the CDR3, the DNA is TGCGCCAGCAGCCAAGGCCATGGACAGGAGAACACTGAAGCTTTCTTT.

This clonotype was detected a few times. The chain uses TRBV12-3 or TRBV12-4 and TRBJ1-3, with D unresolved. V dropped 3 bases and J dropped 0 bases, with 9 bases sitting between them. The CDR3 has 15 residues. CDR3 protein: CASSLYRGSGNTIYF. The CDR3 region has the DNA TGTGCCAGCAGTTTGTACAGAGGCTCTGGAAACACCATATATTTT.

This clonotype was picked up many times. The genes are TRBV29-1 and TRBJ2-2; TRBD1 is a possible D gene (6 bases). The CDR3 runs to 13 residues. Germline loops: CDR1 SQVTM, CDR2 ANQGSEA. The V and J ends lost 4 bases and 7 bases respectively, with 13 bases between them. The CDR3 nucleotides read TGCAGCGTTGGACCACAGGGTGGCGGGGAGCTGTTTTTT. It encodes CSVGPQGGGELFF.

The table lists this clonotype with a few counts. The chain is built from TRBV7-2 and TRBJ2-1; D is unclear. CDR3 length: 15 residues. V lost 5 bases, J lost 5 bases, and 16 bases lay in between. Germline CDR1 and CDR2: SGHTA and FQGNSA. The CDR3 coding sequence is TGTGCCAGCAGCCGTCGACTGGGCCGACACAATGAGCAGTTCTTC. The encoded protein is CASSRRLGRHNEQFF.

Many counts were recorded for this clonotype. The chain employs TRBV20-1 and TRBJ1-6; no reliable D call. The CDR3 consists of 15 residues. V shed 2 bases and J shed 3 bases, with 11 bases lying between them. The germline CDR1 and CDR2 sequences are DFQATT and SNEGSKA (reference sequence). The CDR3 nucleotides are TGCAGTGCTAGACCGGGCAGTCTCTATAATTCACCCCTCCACTTT. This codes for CSARPGSLYNSPLHF.

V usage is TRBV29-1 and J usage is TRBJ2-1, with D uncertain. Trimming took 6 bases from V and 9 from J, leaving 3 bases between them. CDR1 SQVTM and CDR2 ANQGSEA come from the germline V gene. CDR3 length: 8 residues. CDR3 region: CSVGEQFF. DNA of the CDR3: TGCAGCGTAGGTGAGCAGTTCTTC.

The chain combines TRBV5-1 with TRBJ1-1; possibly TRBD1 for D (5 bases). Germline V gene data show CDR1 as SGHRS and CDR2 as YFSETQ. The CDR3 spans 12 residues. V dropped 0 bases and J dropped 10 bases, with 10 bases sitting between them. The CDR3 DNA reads TGCGCCAGCAGCTTGGGGGGCGCAGGAGCTTTCTTT. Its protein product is CASSLGGAGAFF.

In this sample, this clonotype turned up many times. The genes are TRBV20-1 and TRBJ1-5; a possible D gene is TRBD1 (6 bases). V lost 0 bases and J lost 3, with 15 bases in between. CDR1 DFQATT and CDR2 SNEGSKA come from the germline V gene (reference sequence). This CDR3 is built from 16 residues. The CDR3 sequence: CSARDSRGQNNQPQHF. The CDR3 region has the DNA TGCAGTGCTAGAGATTCCCGAGGACAGAACAATCAGCCCCAGCATTTT.

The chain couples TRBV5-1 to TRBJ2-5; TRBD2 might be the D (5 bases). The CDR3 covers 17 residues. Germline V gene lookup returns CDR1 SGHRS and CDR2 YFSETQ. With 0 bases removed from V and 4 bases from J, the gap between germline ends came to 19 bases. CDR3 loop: CASSLASDPSGGETQYF. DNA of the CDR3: TGCGCCAGCAGCTTGGCCTCGGACCCCTCTGGAGGAGAGACCCAGTACTTC.

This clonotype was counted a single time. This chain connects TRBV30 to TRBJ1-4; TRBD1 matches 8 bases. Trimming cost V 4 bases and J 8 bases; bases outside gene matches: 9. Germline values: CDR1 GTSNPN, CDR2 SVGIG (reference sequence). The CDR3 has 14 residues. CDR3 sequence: CAWTRGQGEEKLFF. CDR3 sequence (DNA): TGTGCCTGGACCAGAGGACAGGGAGAAGAAAAACTGTTTTTT.

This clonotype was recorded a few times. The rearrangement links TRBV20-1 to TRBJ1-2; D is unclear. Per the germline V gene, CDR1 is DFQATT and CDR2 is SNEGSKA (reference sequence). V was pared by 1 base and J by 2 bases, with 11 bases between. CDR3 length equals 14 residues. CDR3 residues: CSARVIGGNYGYTF. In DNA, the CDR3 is TGCAGTGCTAGAGTTATTGGCGGAAACTATGGCTACACCTTC.

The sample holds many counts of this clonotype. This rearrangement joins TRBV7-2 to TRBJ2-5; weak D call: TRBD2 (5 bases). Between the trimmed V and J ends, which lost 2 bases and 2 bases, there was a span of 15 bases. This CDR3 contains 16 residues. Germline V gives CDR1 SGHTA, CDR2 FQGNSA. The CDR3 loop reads CASSLWVASLQETQYF. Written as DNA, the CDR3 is TGTGCCAGCAGCTTATGGGTAGCGAGCCTTCAAGAGACCCAGTACTTC.

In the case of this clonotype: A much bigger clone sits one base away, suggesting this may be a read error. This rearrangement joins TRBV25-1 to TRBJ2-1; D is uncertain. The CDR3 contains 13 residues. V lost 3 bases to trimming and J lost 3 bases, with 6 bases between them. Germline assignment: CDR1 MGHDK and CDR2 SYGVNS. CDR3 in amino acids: CASSEEGYNEQFF. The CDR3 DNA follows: TGTGCCAGCAGTGAGGAAGGCTACAATGAGCAGTTCTTC.

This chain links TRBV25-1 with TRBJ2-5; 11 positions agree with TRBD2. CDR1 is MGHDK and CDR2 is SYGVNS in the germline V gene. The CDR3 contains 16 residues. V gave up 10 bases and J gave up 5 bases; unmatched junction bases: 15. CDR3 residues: CATRDSGGAHRETQYF. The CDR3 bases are TGTGCCACCCGAGATAGCGGGGGGGCCCATAGGGAGACCCAGTACTTC.

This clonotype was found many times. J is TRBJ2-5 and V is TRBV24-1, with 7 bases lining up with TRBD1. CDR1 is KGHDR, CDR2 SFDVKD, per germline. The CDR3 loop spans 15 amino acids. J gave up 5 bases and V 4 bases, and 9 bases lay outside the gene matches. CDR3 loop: CATSEIGQDGETQYF. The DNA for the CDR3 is TGTGCCACCAGTGAAATCGGACAGGACGGGGAGACCCAGTACTTC.

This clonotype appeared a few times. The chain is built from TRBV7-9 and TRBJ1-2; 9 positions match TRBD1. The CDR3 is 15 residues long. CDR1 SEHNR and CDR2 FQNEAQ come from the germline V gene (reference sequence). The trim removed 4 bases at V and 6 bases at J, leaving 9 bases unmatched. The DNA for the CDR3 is TGTGCCAGCAGCTCTGATTCCGACAGGGGGAATGGCTACACCTTC. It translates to CASSSDSDRGNGYTF.

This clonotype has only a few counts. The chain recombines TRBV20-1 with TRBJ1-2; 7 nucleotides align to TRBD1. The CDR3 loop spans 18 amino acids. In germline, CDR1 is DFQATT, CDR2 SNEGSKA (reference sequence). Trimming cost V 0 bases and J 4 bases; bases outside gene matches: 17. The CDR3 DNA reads TGCAGTGCTAGAGATATATTCCGGGACAGTAGACTAGTCTATGGCTACACCTTC. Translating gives CSARDIFRDSRLVYGYTF.

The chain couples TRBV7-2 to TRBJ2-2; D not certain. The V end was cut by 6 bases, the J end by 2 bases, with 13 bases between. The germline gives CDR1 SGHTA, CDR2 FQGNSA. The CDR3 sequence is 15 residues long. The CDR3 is CASSKLLSNTGELFF. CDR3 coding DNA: TGTGCCAGCAGTAAACTTTTAAGCAACACCGGGGAGCTGTTTTTT.

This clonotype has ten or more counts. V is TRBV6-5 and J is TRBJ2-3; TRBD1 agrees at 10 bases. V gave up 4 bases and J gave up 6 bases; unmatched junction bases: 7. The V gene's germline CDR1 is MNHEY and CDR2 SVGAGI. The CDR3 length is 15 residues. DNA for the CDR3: TGTGCCAGCAGTTCCGGACAGGGGGGCTGGGATACGCAGTATTTT. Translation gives CASSSGQGGWDTQYF.

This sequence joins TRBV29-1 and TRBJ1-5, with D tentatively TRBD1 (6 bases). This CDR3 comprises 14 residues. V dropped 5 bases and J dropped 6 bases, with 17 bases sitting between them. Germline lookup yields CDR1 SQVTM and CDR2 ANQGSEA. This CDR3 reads CSVSEQQGSQPQHF. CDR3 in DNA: TGCAGCGTTTCCGAACAACAGGGTAGTCAGCCCCAGCATTTT.

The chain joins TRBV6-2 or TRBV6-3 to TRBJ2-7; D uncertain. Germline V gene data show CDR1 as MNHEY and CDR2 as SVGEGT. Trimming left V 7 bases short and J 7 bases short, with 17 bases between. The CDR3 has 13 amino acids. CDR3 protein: CASTQRTFWEQYF. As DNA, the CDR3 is TGTGCCAGCACCCAAAGAACTTTTTGGGAGCAGTACTTC.